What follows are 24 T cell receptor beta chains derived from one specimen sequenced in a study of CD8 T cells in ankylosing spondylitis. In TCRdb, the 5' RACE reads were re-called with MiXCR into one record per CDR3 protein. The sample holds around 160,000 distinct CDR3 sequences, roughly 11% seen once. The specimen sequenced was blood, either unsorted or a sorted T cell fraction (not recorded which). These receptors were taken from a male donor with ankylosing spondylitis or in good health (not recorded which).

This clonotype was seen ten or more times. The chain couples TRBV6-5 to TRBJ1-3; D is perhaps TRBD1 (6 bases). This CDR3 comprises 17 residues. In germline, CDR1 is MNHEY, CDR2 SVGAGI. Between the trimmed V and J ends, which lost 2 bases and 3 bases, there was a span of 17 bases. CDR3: CASSYAKSGVVGNTIYF. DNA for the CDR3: TGTGCCAGCAGTTACGCCAAGTCAGGGGTGGTTGGAAACACCATATATTTT.

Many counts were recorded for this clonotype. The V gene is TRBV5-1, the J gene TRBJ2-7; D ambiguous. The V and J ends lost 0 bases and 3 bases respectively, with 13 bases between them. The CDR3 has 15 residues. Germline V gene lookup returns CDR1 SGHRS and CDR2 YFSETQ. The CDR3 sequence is CASSLGVLGDYEQYF. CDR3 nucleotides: TGCGCCAGCAGCTTGGGTGTTTTGGGTGACTACGAGCAGTACTTC.

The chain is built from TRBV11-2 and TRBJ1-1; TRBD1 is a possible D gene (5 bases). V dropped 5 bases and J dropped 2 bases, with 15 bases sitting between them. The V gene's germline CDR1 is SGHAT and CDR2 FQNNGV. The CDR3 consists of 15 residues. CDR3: CASSPGTLANTEAFF. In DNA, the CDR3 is TGTGCCAGCAGCCCCGGGACTCTCGCAAACACTGAAGCTTTCTTT.

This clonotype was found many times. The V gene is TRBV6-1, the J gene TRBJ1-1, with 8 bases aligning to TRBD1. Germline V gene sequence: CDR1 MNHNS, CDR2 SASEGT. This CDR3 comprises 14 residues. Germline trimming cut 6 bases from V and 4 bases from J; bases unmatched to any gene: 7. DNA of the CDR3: TGTGCCAGCAGACCAGGGGGCAGGGGCACTGAAGCTTTCTTT. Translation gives CASRPGGRGTEAFF.

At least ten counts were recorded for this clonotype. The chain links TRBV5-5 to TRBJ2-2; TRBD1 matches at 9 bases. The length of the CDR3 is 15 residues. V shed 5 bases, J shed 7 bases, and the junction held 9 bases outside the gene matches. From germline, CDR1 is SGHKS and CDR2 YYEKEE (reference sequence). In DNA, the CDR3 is TGTGCCAGCAGAATTGGACAGGGGAGAAACGGGGAGCTGTTTTTT. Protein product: CASRIGQGRNGELFF.

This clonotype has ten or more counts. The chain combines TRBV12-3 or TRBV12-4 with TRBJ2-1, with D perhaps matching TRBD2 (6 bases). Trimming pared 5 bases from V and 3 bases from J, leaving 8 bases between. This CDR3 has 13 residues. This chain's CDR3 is CASSKGGYNEQFF. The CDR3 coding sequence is TGTGCCAGCAGTAAGGGAGGCTACAATGAGCAGTTCTTC.

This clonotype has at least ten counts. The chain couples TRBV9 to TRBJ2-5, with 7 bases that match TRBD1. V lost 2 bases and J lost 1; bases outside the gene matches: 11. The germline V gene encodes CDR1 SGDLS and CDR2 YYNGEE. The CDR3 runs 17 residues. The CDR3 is CASSVTLPGQLQETQYF. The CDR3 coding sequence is TGTGCCAGCAGCGTCACCCTCCCGGGACAGCTCCAAGAGACCCAGTACTTC. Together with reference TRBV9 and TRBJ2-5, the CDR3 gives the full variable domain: DSGVTQTPKHLITATGQRVTLRCSPRSGDLSVYWYQQSLDQGLQFLIQYYNGEERAKGNILERFSAQQFPDLHSELNLSSLELGDSALYFCASSVTLPGQLQETQYFGPGTRLLVL.

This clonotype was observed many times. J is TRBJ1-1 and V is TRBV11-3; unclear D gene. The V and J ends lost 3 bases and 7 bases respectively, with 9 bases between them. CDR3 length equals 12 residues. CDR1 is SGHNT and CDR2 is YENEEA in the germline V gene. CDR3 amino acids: CASSFEGIEAFF. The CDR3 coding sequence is TGTGCCAGCAGCTTTGAGGGAATTGAAGCTTTCTTT.

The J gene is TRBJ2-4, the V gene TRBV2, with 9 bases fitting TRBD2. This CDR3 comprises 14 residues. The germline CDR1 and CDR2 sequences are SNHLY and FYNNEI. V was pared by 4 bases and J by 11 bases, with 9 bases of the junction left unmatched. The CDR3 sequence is CASSVGLAPFLQYF. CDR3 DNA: TGTGCCAGCAGTGTGGGACTAGCCCCCTTTCTTCAGTACTTC. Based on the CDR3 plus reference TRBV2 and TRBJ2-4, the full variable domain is EPEVTQTPSHQVTQMGQEVILRCVPISNHLYFYWYRQILGQKVEFLVSFYNNEISEKSEIFDDQFSVERPDGSNFTLKIRSTKLEDSAMYFCASSVGLAPFLQYFGAGTRLSVL.

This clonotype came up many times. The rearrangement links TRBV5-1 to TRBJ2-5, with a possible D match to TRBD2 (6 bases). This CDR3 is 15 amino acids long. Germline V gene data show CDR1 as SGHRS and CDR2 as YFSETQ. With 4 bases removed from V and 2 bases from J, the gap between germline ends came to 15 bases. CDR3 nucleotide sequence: TGCGCCAGCAGCCCTGCCCGGGACTCACAAGAGACCCAGTACTTC. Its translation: CASSPARDSQETQYF.

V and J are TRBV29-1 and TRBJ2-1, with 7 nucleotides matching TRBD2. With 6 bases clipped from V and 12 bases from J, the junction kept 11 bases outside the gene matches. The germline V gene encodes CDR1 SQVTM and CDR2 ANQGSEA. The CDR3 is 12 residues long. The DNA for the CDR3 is TGCAGCGTCAACTCGCCGAGGGAGGGGCAGTTCTTC. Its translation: CSVNSPREGQFF.

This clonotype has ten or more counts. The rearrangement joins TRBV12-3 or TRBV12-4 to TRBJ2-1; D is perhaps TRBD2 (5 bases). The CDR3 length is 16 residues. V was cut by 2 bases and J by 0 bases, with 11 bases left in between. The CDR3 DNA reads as TGTGCCAGCAGTTTACGGCTAGCTGGCTCCTACAATGAGCAGTTCTTC. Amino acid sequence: CASSLRLAGSYNEQFF.

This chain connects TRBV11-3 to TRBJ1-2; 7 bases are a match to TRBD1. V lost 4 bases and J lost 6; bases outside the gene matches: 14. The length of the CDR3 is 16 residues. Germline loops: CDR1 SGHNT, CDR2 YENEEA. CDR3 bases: TGTGCCAGCAGCTCCGGGACAGCAACTAGCGGGAATGGCTACACCTTC. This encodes CASSSGTATSGNGYTF.

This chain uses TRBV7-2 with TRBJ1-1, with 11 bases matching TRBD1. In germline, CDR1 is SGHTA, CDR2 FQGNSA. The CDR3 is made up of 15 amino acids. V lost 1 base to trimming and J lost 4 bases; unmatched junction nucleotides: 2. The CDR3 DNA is TGTGCCAGCAGCTTAGAAGGGACAGGGGGCACTGAAGCTTTCTTT. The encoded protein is CASSLEGTGGTEAFF.

The CDR3 here is CASSQDWASGSHEQYF. The CDR3 DNA follows: TGCGCCAGCAGCCAAGATTGGGCTAGCGGGAGTCACGAGCAGTACTTC. The chain joins TRBV4-1 to TRBJ2-7; 10 positions match TRBD2. V lost 0 bases to trimming and J lost 5 bases; unmatched junction nucleotides: 7. The CDR3 runs 16 residues. Germline V lookup: CDR1 MGHRA, CDR2 YSYEKL.

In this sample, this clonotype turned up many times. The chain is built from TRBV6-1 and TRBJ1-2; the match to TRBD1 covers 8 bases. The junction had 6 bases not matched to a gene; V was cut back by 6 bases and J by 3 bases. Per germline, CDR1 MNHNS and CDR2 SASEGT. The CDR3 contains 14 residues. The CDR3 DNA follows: TGTGCCAGCAGCATACCGGACAGGGACTATGGCTACACCTTC. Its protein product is CASSIPDRDYGYTF.

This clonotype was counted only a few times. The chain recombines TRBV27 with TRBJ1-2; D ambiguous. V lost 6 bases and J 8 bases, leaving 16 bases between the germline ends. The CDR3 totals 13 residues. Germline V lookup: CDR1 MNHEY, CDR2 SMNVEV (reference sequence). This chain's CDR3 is CASSLLGQEGYTF. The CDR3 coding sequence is TGTGCCAGCAGCCTCCTGGGTCAAGAGGGCTACACCTTC.

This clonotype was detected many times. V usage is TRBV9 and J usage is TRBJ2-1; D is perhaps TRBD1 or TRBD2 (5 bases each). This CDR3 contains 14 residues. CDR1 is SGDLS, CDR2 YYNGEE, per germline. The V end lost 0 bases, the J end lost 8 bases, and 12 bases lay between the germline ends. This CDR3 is CASSVVEGTYEQFF. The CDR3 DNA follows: TGTGCCAGCAGCGTAGTTGAGGGGACCTATGAGCAGTTCTTC. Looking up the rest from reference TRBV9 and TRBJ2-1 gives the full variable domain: DSGVTQTPKHLITATGQRVTLRCSPRSGDLSVYWYQQSLDQGLQFLIQYYNGEERAKGNILERFSAQQFPDLHSELNLSSLELGDSALYFCASSVVEGTYEQFFGPGTRLTVL.

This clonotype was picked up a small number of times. CDR3 nucleotides: TGTGCCAGCAGTTCGGACAGACGCTATACGCAGTATTTT. This sequence encodes CASSSDRRYTQYF. V is TRBV6-5 and J is TRBJ2-3; maybe TRBD1 (6 bases). Germline CDR1 is MNHEY and CDR2 is SVGAGI. The CDR3 has 13 residues. V shed 4 bases and J shed 7 bases, with 12 bases lying between them.

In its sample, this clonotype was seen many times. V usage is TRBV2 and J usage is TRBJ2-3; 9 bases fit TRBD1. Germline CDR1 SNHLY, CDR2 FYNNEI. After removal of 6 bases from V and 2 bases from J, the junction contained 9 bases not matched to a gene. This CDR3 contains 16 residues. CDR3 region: CASSARQGGYTDTQYF. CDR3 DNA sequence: TGTGCCAGCAGCGCTCGACAGGGGGGCTACACAGATACGCAGTATTTT.

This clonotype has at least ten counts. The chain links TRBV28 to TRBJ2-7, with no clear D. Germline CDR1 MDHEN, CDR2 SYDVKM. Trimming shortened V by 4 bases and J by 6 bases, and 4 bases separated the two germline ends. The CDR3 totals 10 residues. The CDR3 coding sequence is TGTGCCAGCAGTTCGGCCGAGCAGTACTTC. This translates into CASSSAEQYF.

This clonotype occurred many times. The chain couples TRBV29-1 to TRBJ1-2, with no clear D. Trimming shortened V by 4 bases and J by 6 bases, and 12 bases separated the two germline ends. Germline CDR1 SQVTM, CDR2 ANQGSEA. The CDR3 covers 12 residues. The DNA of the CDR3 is TGCAGCGTTGTGAAGCCCAGCGATGGCTACACCTTC. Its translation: CSVVKPSDGYTF.

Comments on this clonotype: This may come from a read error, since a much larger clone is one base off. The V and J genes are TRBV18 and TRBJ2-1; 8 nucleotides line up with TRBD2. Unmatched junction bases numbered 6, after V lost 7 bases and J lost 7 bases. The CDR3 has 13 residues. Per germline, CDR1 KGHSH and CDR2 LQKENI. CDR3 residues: CASYVASGNEQFF. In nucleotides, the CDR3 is TGTGCCAGCTATGTCGCTAGCGGGAATGAGCAGTTCTTC. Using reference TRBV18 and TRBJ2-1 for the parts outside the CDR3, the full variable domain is NAGVMQNPRHLVRRRGQEARLRCSPMKGHSHVYWYRQLPEEGLKFMVYLQKENIIDESGMPKERFSAEFPKEGPSILRIQQVVRGDSAAYFCASYVASGNEQFFGPGTRLTVL.

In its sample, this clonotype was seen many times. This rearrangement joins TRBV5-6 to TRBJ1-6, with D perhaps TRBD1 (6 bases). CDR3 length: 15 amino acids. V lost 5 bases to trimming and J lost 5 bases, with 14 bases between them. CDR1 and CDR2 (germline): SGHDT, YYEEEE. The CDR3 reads CASRVGGAHNSPLHF. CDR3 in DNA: TGTGCCAGCAGAGTGGGGGGCGCCCATAATTCACCCCTCCACTTT.